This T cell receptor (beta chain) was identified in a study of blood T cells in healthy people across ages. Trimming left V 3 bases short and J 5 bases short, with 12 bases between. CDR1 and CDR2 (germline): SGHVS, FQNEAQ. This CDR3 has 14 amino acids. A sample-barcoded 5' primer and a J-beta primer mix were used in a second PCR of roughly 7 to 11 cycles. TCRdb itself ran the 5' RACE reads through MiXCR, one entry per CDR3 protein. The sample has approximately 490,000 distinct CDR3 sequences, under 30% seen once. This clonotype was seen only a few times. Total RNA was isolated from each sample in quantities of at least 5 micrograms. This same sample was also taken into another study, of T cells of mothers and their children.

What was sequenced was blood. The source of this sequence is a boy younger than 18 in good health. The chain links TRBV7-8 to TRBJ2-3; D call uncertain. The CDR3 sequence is CASSLGGTGDTQYF. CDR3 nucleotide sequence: TGTGCCAGCAGCTTGGGCGGTACCGGAGATACGCAGTATTTT.